The TCR beta chain under discussion was sequenced for a study of cytomegalovirus exposure and HLA in healthy donors. Study results and limitations: In a later analysis, HLA-associated TCR beta chains were more clonally expanded than equally common others.

The CDR3 has 15 amino acids. Germline V gene lookup returns CDR1 SGHRS and CDR2 YFSETQ. V was cut by 2 bases and J by 6 bases, with 17 bases left in between. PCR involved 60 Vbeta and 13 Jbeta primers. Original methodology: In a later analysis, the count reached 82 million or so unique TCR beta chains, with about 12 million shared. Method: immunoSEQ multiplex PCR; TCRdb's copy keeps in-frame clones and lacks some. V, J and clone size were drawn from that table, and D and trimming were deduced from the DNA. The sample has approximately 220,000 clones, approximately 82% seen once; the top ten hold approximately 0.6%. Remarks on this clone: Antigen specificity is unknown.

The TCR was taken from a man between 18 and 35 years old in good health and CMV-seronegative. This chain links TRBV5-1 with TRBJ1-1, with D maybe TRBD1 (5 bases). Sample: PBMCs. CDR3 in DNA: TGCGCCAGCAGCTTTCGGGGACGGGGGGAGGCTGAAGCTTTCTTT. Its translation: CASSFRGRGEAEAFF.